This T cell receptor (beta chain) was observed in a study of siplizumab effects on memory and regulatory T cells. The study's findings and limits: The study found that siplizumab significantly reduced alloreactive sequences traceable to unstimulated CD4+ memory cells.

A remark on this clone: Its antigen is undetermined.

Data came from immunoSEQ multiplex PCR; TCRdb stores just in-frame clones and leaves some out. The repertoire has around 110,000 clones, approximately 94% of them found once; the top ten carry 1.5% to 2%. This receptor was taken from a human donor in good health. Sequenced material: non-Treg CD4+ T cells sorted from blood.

CDR3 in amino acids: CASRRTDNSNQPQHF. CDR3 DNA sequence: TGTGCCAGCAGACGGACGGATAATAGCAATCAGCCCCAGCATTTT. The V and J genes are TRBV2 and TRBJ1-5; D not certain. In germline, CDR1 is SNHLY, CDR2 FYNNEI. The CDR3 has 15 residues. Between the trimmed V and J ends, which lost 6 bases and 0 bases, there was a span of 12 bases.